These T cell receptor beta chains were read from a single sample in a study of blood T cells in healthy people across ages. TCRdb processed the 5' RACE reads anew with MiXCR; each CDR3 protein has one entry. The data contain about 2 million distinct CDR3 sequences, around half of them singletons. Source material: blood. All receptors come from a middle-aged woman in good health. Each CDR3 is given with its conserved first and last residue. The order of the fields is clone size, J gene, D gene, V gene, CDR3 DNA, CDR3 protein. A D gene is named only where the DNA matches it firmly. For some rows the clone size is stated as once, few or many, or as a class when expanded; others skip it.

size: few; J: TRBJ1-2; D: .; V: TRBV29-1; DNA: TGCAGCGTTGAAATCGGGATCGGGCCAGGGGATGGCTACACCTTC; CDR3: CSVEIGIGPGDGYTF
size: .; J: TRBJ1-6; D: .; V: TRBV13; DNA: TGTGCCAGCAGCTTAAATGGGGATAGTAATTCACCCCTCCACTTT; CDR3: CASSLNGDSNSPLHF
size: once; J: TRBJ2-7; D: TRBD2; V: TRBV6-2/TRBV6-3; DNA: TGTGCCAGCAGGGGAATGGCGGGGGGGCTCGGCTACGAGCAGTACTTC; CDR3: CASRGMAGGLGYEQYF
size: few; J: TRBJ2-1; D: TRBD2; V: TRBV3-1; DNA: TGTGCCAGCAGCCAAGATAAGGGACTAGCGTACAATGAGCAGTTCTTC; CDR3: CASSQDKGLAYNEQFF
size: .; J: TRBJ2-4; D: TRBD2; V: TRBV2; DNA: TGTGCCAGCAGTGACGGGACTAGCGGGGGGCGGGTCATTCAGTACTTC; CDR3: CASSDGTSGGRVIQYF
size: .; J: TRBJ2-3; D: TRBD1; V: TRBV7-3; DNA: TGTGCCAGCAGCGCGACAGGGGTTCGTACGCAGTATTTT; CDR3: CASSATGVRTQYF
size: .; J: TRBJ1-5; D: .; V: TRBV6-2/TRBV6-3; DNA: TGTGCCTGCAGTTACGAGCTGGGGACGCGTGGCAATCAGCCCCAGCATTTT; CDR3: CACSYELGTRGNQPQHF
size: few; J: TRBJ2-7; D: .; V: TRBV28; DNA: TGTGCCAGCAGTTTACGAGGACTCGGCTACGAGCAGTACTTC; CDR3: CASSLRGLGYEQYF
size: .; J: TRBJ2-6; D: .; V: TRBV28; DNA: TGTGCCAGCAGTATGTTCTCTGGGGCCAACGTCCTGACTTTC; CDR3: CASSMFSGANVLTF
size: .; J: TRBJ2-5; D: .; V: TRBV5-1; DNA: TGCGCCAGCAGCGCAGACGGGACCAGGGAGACCCAGTACTTC; CDR3: CASSADGTRETQYF